This T cell receptor beta chain was recovered during a study of blood T cell repertoires in COVID-19. This clone was counted a single time. Participants came from about 24 US areas, aged roughly 18 to 89 years. In the original analysis: Reference gene primer amplification gave nucleated cell count estimates. Clones were read by immunoSEQ multiplex PCR, and TCRdb kept only the in-frame ones, dropping some. From that table come the V and J calls and clone size; the DNA was used to work out D and trimming. The repertoire holds around 290,000 clones, with around nine tenths as singletons. The CDR3 sequence is 16 residues long. V gave up 5 bases and J gave up 2 bases, with 18 bases separating them. CDR1 and CDR2 from the germline V gene are SGHTA and FQGNSA.

This rearrangement joins TRBV7-2 to TRBJ2-5, with D possibly matching TRBD1 (6 bases). The material sequenced was PBMCs or T cells enriched from blood (not recorded which). This TCR came from a woman in her 30s who had recovered from COVID-19. The DNA of the CDR3 is TGTGCCAGCAGCAGCGGAATACAGGGCTGGCAAGAGACCCAGTACTTC. This sequence encodes CASSSGIQGWQETQYF.